This T cell receptor beta chain was captured in a study of T cell changes during pregnancy in multiple sclerosis. A word on this clone: The germline gene is not matched at one end of the junction; a read error may be the cause.

This CDR3 comprises 9 residues. The germline V gene encodes CDR1 GTSNPN and CDR2 SVGIG (reference sequence). TCRdb keeps only in-frame clones here, not all; method: immunoSEQ multiplex PCR. This table has around 120,000 clones, about 89% appearing once. This TCR derives from a female donor with multiple sclerosis, enrolled in a pregnancy study. Source: peripheral blood, taken after pregnancy. The chain combines TRBV30 with TRBJ1-2; D call uncertain. This chain's CDR3 is CAWSVPHKF. CDR3 DNA: TGTGCCTGGAGTGTACCCCACAAATTC.